The 20 T cell receptor beta chains below were found in one sample sequenced in a study of graft-versus-host responses after intestinal transplantation. What these receptors recognize is not known. Repertoires were generated with immunoSEQ multiplex PCR, while TCRdb's copy carries only in-frame clones and drops some. The table shows fewer than 60,000 clones, with approximately 88% occurring only once. The source material was unstimulated CD4+ T cells sorted from spleen or lymph node cells, sampled before transplant. These TCRs come from a human donor who was the organ donor for an intestinal transplant.

The chain carries TRBV11-1 and TRBJ1-1, with a tentative D call TRBD1 (6 bases). Trimming removed 1 base at V and 1 base at J, with 13 bases between. This CDR3 contains 16 residues. Germline V gives CDR1 SGHAT, CDR2 FQDESV (reference sequence). CDR3 DNA sequence: TGTGCCAGCAGCTTAGGACCAGGACAGCGGAACACTGAAGCTTTCTTT. Protein sequence: CASSLGPGQRNTEAFF.

V usage is TRBV21-1 and J usage is TRBJ2-6. TRBV21-1 corresponds to a pseudogene. The CDR3 is 16 amino acids. The CDR3 sequence is CASSNRPRSGANVLTF. The CDR3 DNA follows: TGTGCCAGCAGCAACCGACCAAGATCTGGGGCCAACGTCCTGACTTTC.

The V call is TRBV6-5, the J call TRBJ2-3, with D possibly TRBD2 on 5 matching bases. The germline gives CDR1 MNHEY, CDR2 SVGAGI. The germline V and J ends were trimmed by 0 bases and 4 bases, with 14 bases remaining between them. This CDR3 region has 16 residues. CDR3 coding DNA: TGTGCCAGCAGTTACTCGAATGGGGTGGGAGCAGATACGCAGTATTTT. Translation: CASSYSNGVGADTQYF.

CDR3 sequence (DNA): TGTGCCAGCTCACCAGGGACAGGGGGCAGAGGCTCCCCGAACACTGAAGCTTTCTTT. Encoded protein: CASSPGTGGRGSPNTEAFF. J is TRBJ1-1 and V is TRBV18; 12 bases match TRBD1. The germline V gene encodes CDR1 KGHSH and CDR2 LQKENI. V dropped 2 bases and J dropped 1; count of bases not matched to a gene: 11. The CDR3 runs 19 residues.

This clone was observed a few times. The chain uses TRBV5-1 and TRBJ2-5; TRBD2 matches 7 bases. From germline, CDR1 is SGHRS and CDR2 YFSETQ. CDR3 length equals 14 residues. Trimming took 7 bases from V and 4 from J; bases not matched to a gene: 10. The CDR3 sequence: CASVSGGGRETQYF. CDR3 in DNA: TGCGCCAGCGTCTCTGGCGGGGGACGAGAGACCCAGTACTTC. Variable domain in full (rest from reference TRBV5-1 and TRBJ2-5): KAGVTQTPRYLIKTRGQQVTLSCSPISGHRSVSWYQQTPGQGLQFLFEYFSETQRNKGNFPGRFSGRQFSNSRSEMNVSTLELGDSALYLCASVSGGGRETQYFGPGTRLLVL.

The gene calls are TRBV2 and TRBJ1-1; unclear D gene. With 5 bases removed from V and 0 bases from J, the gap between germline ends came to 10 bases. This CDR3 has 14 residues. Germline V CDR1 and CDR2: SNHLY, FYNNEI. The CDR3 loop is CASSFELMNTEAFF. CDR3 bases: TGTGCCAGCAGTTTTGAGCTCATGAACACTGAAGCTTTCTTT.

Of note for this clone: Germline and junction disagree at one end, which may indicate a read error. V and J are TRBV11-2 and TRBJ1-4, with TRBD1 as a possible D gene (5 bases). Looked up from germline, CDR1 is SGHAT and CDR2 is FQNNGV. This CDR3 spans 14 amino acids. CDR3 in DNA: TGTGTCAGCAGCCCTAGGAACGGGGGTGAAAAACTGTTTTTT. This translates into CVSSPRNGGEKLFF.

In its sample, this clone was seen once. The chain couples TRBV5-1 to TRBJ2-3, with 11 bases matching TRBD2. Unmatched junction bases numbered 12, after V lost 0 bases and J lost 6 bases. CDR3 length: 18 residues. Looked up from germline, CDR1 is SGHRS and CDR2 is YFSETQ. The CDR3 loop reads CASSLVGGTSGPRDTQYF. DNA for the CDR3: TGCGCCAGCAGCTTGGTCGGTGGGACTAGCGGTCCCAGGGATACGCAGTATTTT.

The sample holds a few counts of this clone. The chain uses TRBV20-1 and TRBJ2-1, with D hard to call. CDR1 and CDR2 (germline): DFQATT, SNEGSKA (reference sequence). Trimming removed 3 bases at V and 3 bases at J, with 3 bases between. CDR3 size: 11 residues. Here the CDR3 reads CSARGYNEQFF. The CDR3 coding sequence is TGCAGTGCTAGGGGCTACAATGAGCAGTTCTTC.

The CDR3 sequence: CASSDVRQADEKLFF. CDR3 nucleotide sequence: TGTGCCAGCAGTGATGTGAGACAGGCGGACGAAAAACTGTTTTTT. The chain couples TRBV6-1 to TRBJ1-4, with D possibly being TRBD1 (6 bases). Germline values: CDR1 MNHNS, CDR2 SASEGT. The CDR3 covers 15 residues. Trimming removed 3 bases at V and 8 bases at J, with 16 bases between.

The CDR3: CASSPRLQKFPLTGGEQYF. The CDR3 nucleotides read TGTGCCAGCAGCCCCAGACTCCAAAAATTCCCCCTCACAGGGGGAGAGCAGTACTTC. V is TRBV14 and J is TRBJ2-7, with 8 bases fitting TRBD1. Germline CDR1 reads SGHDN; CDR2 reads FVKESK. V was pared by 4 bases and J by 7 bases, with 24 bases of the junction left unmatched. The CDR3 has 19 amino acids.

This clone has a handful of counts. This rearrangement joins TRBV5-6 to TRBJ2-7; 10 bases match TRBD2. The CDR3 runs to 17 residues. CDR1 is SGHDT, CDR2 YYEEEE, per germline. Losses at the gene ends were 0 bases for V and 2 bases for J; bases not matched to a gene: 8. CDR3 in DNA: TGTGCCAGCAGCTTGGGGCTAGCGGGAGCGGGAGCCTACGAGCAGTACTTC. Protein: CASSLGLAGAGAYEQYF.

The CDR3 here is CASSRIPKEIDNNTEAFF. The CDR3 region has the DNA TGCGCCAGCAGCCGGATCCCCAAAGAAATAGATAATAACACTGAAGCTTTCTTT. The rearrangement uses TRBV5-1 and TRBJ1-1; D gene uncertain. The CDR3 consists of 18 residues. Germline CDR1 reads SGHRS; CDR2 reads YFSETQ. V was clipped by 4 bases and J by 2 bases, with 24 bases between them.

This sequence joins TRBV30 and TRBJ1-1; 7 bases match TRBD1. This CDR3 has 14 residues. The J segment lost 5 bases and the V segment lost 5 bases, leaving 11 bases of the junction unmatched. Germline CDR1 and CDR2: GTSNPN and SVGIG (reference sequence). CDR3 DNA: TGTGCCTGGTGGCGCGGCGCAGGGGGGACTGAAGCTTTCTTT. It translates to CAWWRGAGGTEAFF.

This rearrangement joins TRBV5-1 to TRBJ2-4; the D gene is possibly TRBD2 (6 bases). Trimming pared 0 bases from V and 8 bases from J, leaving 18 bases between. The germline gives CDR1 SGHRS, CDR2 YFSETQ. There are 16 residues in the CDR3. The CDR3 sequence: CASSLDPAGPLDIQYF. The CDR3 DNA sequence: TGCGCCAGCAGCTTGGATCCAGCGGGCCCACTAGACATTCAGTACTTC.

This chain links TRBV6-1 with TRBJ2-3; D gene uncertain. The length of the CDR3 is 17 residues. Germline values: CDR1 MNHNS, CDR2 SASEGT. Trimming took off 1 base at V and 5 bases at J, with 19 bases between the two ends. The DNA of the CDR3 is TGTGCCAGCAGTGAAGGTGGCGTTTGGAGCGCCGGAGATACGCAGTATTTT. Its protein is CASSEGGVWSAGDTQYF.

The rearrangement links TRBV14 to TRBJ2-3; D is ambiguous. Trimming left V 3 bases short and J 5 bases short, with 9 bases between. The germline gives CDR1 SGHDN, CDR2 FVKESK. CDR3 size: 13 residues. CDR3 amino acids: CASSQNLLDTQYF. The CDR3 DNA reads as TGTGCCAGCAGCCAGAATCTTCTAGATACGCAGTATTTT. Drawing the rest from reference TRBV14 and TRBJ2-3, the complete variable domain is EAGVTQFPSHSVIEKGQTVTLRCDPISGHDNLYWYRRVMGKEIKFLLHFVKESKQDESGMPNNRFLAERTGGTYSTLKVQPAELEDSGVYFCASSQNLLDTQYFGPGTRLTVL.

The chain employs TRBV4-1 and TRBJ2-4; TRBD2 matches at 7 bases. The CDR3 is 16 residues long. Trimming took 0 bases from V and 9 from J; bases not matched to a gene: 11. Germline values: CDR1 MGHRA, CDR2 YSYEKL. The CDR3 nucleotides are TGCGCCAGCAGCCAAGATCTTGGGGGGGTTCGGGTCATTCAGTACTTC. As protein: CASSQDLGGVRVIQYF.

The chain joins TRBV11-2 to TRBJ2-3; 11 bases fit TRBD2. The V gene's germline CDR1 is SGHAT and CDR2 FQNNGV. The CDR3 totals 15 residues. With V trimmed by 5 bases and J by 6 bases, 7 bases remained unmatched. This CDR3 reads CASSTSGGMRDTQYF. CDR3 sequence (DNA): TGTGCCAGCAGCACTAGCGGGGGCATGAGGGATACGCAGTATTTT.

V gene TRBV4-1 combines with J gene TRBJ2-3, with D perhaps matching TRBD1 (6 bases). In germline, CDR1 is MGHRA, CDR2 YSYEKL. The CDR3 is made up of 17 amino acids. V lost 6 bases, J lost 2 bases, and 21 bases lay in between. The chain's CDR3 is CASSPNYGQLNTDTQYF. The DNA of the CDR3 is TGCGCCAGCAGTCCTAATTATGGACAGTTAAACACAGATACGCAGTATTTT.